This TCR beta chain was retrieved from a study of blood T cells in healthy people across ages. The study's findings and limits: Versus aged donors, long-lived donors had higher diversity and more naive CD4+ cells. Naive T cell percentage showed a strong correlation with the diversity of TCR beta.

Sample-barcoded 5' priming and a J-beta primer mix drove a second PCR of about 6 to 11 cycles. TCRdb passed the 5' RACE reads through MiXCR, listing each CDR3 protein once. This sample has hundreds of thousands of distinct CDR3 sequences, with 25% to 30% found just once. With regard to this clonotype: Its target is not known.

Germline V gene sequence: CDR1 DFQATT, CDR2 SNEGSKA (reference sequence). The V end was cut by 0 bases, the J end by 4 bases, with 15 bases between. The CDR3 length is 15 residues. Total RNA amounts of at least 6 micrograms were extracted per sample. This clonotype was sampled from a woman of 80 years or more in good health. The V call is TRBV20-1, the J call TRBJ2-5; tentatively, D is TRBD2 (5 bases). Sequencing was done on a sample of blood. The CDR3 bases are TGCAGTGCTAGAGATCGGGGTAGACCTGGAGAGACCCAGTACTTC. Translating gives CSARDRGRPGETQYF.